This is a list of T cell receptor beta chains from one sample in a study of T cells in Graves' hyperthyroidism and ophthalmopathy. TCRdb re-derived calls from the multiplex PCR reads in MiXCR, one entry per CDR3 protein. The sample lists over 500,000 distinct CDR3 sequences; 35% to 50% were seen once. Sequences were obtained from peripheral blood or thyroid tissue (not recorded which). The receptors stem from an adult woman with Graves' disease, either hyperthyroidism or ophthalmopathy (not recorded which). CDR3s leave out the opening cysteine and the closing phenylalanine or tryptophan. D genes are given only for firm matches.

V gene: TRBV5-5; D gene: TRBD1; J gene: TRBJ2-7; CDR3 protein: ASSLAGQGPHEQY
V gene: TRBV7-9; D gene: -; J gene: TRBJ2-7; CDR3 protein: ASSPLFAGTYEQY
V gene: TRBV7-2; D gene: -; J gene: TRBJ2-2; CDR3 protein: ASSLEAISNTGELF
V gene: TRBV10-3; D gene: -; J gene: TRBJ2-5; CDR3 protein: AISESVRVRETQY
V gene: TRBV19; D gene: -; J gene: TRBJ1-2; CDR3 protein: ASRTQGTDYGYT
V gene: TRBV29-1; D gene: -; J gene: TRBJ1-1; CDR3 protein: SVEILAGDSNTEAF
V gene: TRBV12-3/TRBV12-4; D gene: -; J gene: TRBJ2-5; CDR3 protein: ASSRLKRGEDGETQY
V gene: TRBV28; D gene: -; J gene: TRBJ2-5; CDR3 protein: ASSSPIAPGTQY
V gene: TRBV20-1; D gene: TRBD1; J gene: TRBJ2-7; CDR3 protein: SVGQASYEQY
V gene: TRBV25-1; D gene: -; J gene: TRBJ1-6; CDR3 protein: ASSEGGRANSPLH
V gene: TRBV10-3; D gene: -; J gene: TRBJ2-7; CDR3 protein: AMKRDGETYEQY
V gene: TRBV24-1; D gene: -; J gene: TRBJ1-2; CDR3 protein: ATSENTGDSPYGYT
V gene: TRBV14; D gene: TRBD1; J gene: TRBJ1-4; CDR3 protein: ASSGQTGRSEKLF
V gene: TRBV7-2; D gene: TRBD2; J gene: TRBJ2-5; CDR3 protein: ASSRMTSGGRGTQY
V gene: TRBV7-9; D gene: -; J gene: TRBJ2-5; CDR3 protein: ASSFTSGRGGLETQY
V gene: TRBV5-1; D gene: -; J gene: TRBJ2-2; CDR3 protein: ASSGGTMSTGELF
V gene: TRBV2; D gene: -; J gene: TRBJ1-5; CDR3 protein: ASSKGLGNQPQH
V gene: TRBV9; D gene: -; J gene: TRBJ1-4; CDR3 protein: ASSASGPTEKLF
V gene: TRBV20-1; D gene: -; J gene: TRBJ1-4; CDR3 protein: SAGQSNEKLF
V gene: TRBV3-1; D gene: TRBD1; J gene: TRBJ1-1; CDR3 protein: ASSLRTGGANTEAF
V gene: TRBV20-1; D gene: -; J gene: TRBJ1-5; CDR3 protein: SARLAGAAEH
V gene: TRBV12-3/TRBV12-4; D gene: TRBD1; J gene: TRBJ2-6; CDR3 protein: ASSLRQGAESA
V gene: TRBV20-1; D gene: -; J gene: TRBJ2-3; CDR3 protein: SARDSGTTDTQY
V gene: TRBV11-2; D gene: TRBD2; J gene: TRBJ2-5; CDR3 protein: ASSSRGLVKTQY
V gene: TRBV7-8; D gene: TRBD1; J gene: TRBJ2-7; CDR3 protein: ASSETGTGTYEQY
V gene: TRBV2; D gene: TRBD1; J gene: TRBJ1-2; CDR3 protein: AGRNRTGGRGYT
V gene: TRBV9; D gene: -; J gene: TRBJ2-2; CDR3 protein: ASSGTAAVELF
V gene: TRBV25-1; D gene: -; J gene: TRBJ1-6; CDR3 protein: ASKQTGANSPLH
V gene: TRBV7-6; D gene: -; J gene: TRBJ1-2; CDR3 protein: ASSLEAGDGYT
V gene: TRBV5-1; D gene: TRBD1; J gene: TRBJ1-2; CDR3 protein: ASSEDRVWGYT
V gene: TRBV20-1; D gene: -; J gene: TRBJ1-1; CDR3 protein: SARRNLGTEAF
V gene: TRBV4-2; D gene: TRBD1; J gene: TRBJ1-6; CDR3 protein: ASSQDYGQGSTLH
V gene: TRBV20-1; D gene: TRBD1; J gene: TRBJ1-2; CDR3 protein: SGSGGGGSYGYT
V gene: TRBV7-3; D gene: -; J gene: -; CDR3 protein: ASSLTGGDEQY
V gene: TRBV10-3; D gene: TRBD1; J gene: TRBJ1-4; CDR3 protein: AISGGGTAGGKNEKLF
V gene: TRBV11-2; D gene: -; J gene: TRBJ2-6; CDR3 protein: ASRDGHSGANVLT
V gene: TRBV7-8; D gene: -; J gene: TRBJ2-7; CDR3 protein: ASSLAQGGEQY
V gene: TRBV6-6; D gene: -; J gene: TRBJ1-5; CDR3 protein: ASSSDGRLGQPQH
V gene: TRBV6-2/TRBV6-3; D gene: -; J gene: TRBJ1-5; CDR3 protein: ASSSSDRSGPQH
V gene: TRBV29-1; D gene: -; J gene: TRBJ2-7; CDR3 protein: SVEDRGTRLEQY
V gene: TRBV14; D gene: -; J gene: TRBJ1-2; CDR3 protein: ASSGGRGYT
V gene: TRBV5-1; D gene: TRBD1; J gene: TRBJ1-1; CDR3 protein: ASSSLDREGTEAF
V gene: TRBV5-1; D gene: -; J gene: TRBJ1-5; CDR3 protein: ASSLDRQYNQPQH
V gene: TRBV15; D gene: TRBD1; J gene: TRBJ1-6; CDR3 protein: ATSRVDRGLESPLH
V gene: TRBV7-9; D gene: -; J gene: TRBJ2-7; CDR3 protein: ASSFTNGVHEQY
V gene: TRBV6-1; D gene: -; J gene: TRBJ2-2; CDR3 protein: ASSWRANTGELF
V gene: TRBV5-1; D gene: -; J gene: TRBJ1-3; CDR3 protein: ASSREGVGDSGNTIY
V gene: TRBV29-1; D gene: -; J gene: TRBJ1-5; CDR3 protein: SVGGGPYNQPQH
V gene: TRBV29-1; D gene: -; J gene: TRBJ1-1; CDR3 protein: SVGQRNTEAF
V gene: TRBV10-3; D gene: -; J gene: TRBJ1-4; CDR3 protein: ANRTGNLNEKLF
V gene: TRBV29-1; D gene: -; J gene: TRBJ2-5; CDR3 protein: SVARVRQETQY